This T cell receptor (beta chain) was profiled in a study of T-cell reconstitution after alpha-beta-depleted transplantation in children. This clonotype turned up a few times. The authors prepared the TCRbeta library with unique molecular identifiers. TCRdb reprocessed the PCR reads via MiXCR and lists one record per CDR3 protein. The sample lists hundreds of thousands of distinct CDR3 sequences; about 15% were seen once. V gave up 4 bases and J gave up 3 bases, with 15 bases separating them. CDR1 is SQVTM, CDR2 ANQGSEA, per germline. The CDR3 is 14 residues long. This chain uses TRBV29-1 with TRBJ2-5, with unresolved D. Material: PBMCs from the stem cell graft donor, obtained from the stem cell graft. The source of this sequence is a human donor who donated a stem cell graft to a child with acute myeloid leukemia. As DNA, the CDR3 is TGCAGCGTTGTGTGGTTTGGCTTAAAAGAGACCCAGTACTTC. It translates to CSVVWFGLKETQYF. The whole variable domain, remainder taken from reference TRBV29-1 and TRBJ2-5, is SAVISQKPSRDICQRGTSLTIQCQVDSQVTMMFWYRQQPGQSLTLIATANQGSEATYESGFVIDKFPISRPNLTFSTLTVSNMSPEDSSIYLCSVVWFGLKETQYFGPGTRLLVL.